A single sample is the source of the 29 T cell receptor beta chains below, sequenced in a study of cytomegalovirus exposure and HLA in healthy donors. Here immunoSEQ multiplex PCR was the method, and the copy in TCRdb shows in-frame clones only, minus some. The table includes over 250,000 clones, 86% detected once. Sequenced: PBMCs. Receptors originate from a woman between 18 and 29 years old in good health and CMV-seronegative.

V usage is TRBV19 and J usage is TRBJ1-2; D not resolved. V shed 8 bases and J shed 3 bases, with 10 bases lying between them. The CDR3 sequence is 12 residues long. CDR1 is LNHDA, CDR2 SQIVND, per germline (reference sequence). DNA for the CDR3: TGTGCCAGTTCGGGGTTTGACTATGGCTACACCTTC. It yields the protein CASSGFDYGYTF. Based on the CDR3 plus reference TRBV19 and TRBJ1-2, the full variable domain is DGGITQSPKYLFRKEGQNVTLSCEQNLNHDAMYWYRQDPGQGLRLIYYSQIVNDFQKGDIAEGYSVSREKKESFPLTVTSAQKNPTAFYLCASSGFDYGYTFGSGTRLTVV.

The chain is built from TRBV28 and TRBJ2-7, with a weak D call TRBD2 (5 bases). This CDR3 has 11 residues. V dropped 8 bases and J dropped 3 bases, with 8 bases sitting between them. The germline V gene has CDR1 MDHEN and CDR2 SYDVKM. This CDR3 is CASAGVYEQYF. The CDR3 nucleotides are TGTGCCAGCGCCGGGGTCTACGAGCAGTACTTC. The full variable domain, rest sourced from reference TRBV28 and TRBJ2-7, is DVKVTQSSRYLVKRTGEKVFLECVQDMDHENMFWYRQDPGLGLRLIYFSYDVKMKEKGDIPEGYSVSREKKERFSLILESASTNQTSMYLCASAGVYEQYFGPGTRLTVT.

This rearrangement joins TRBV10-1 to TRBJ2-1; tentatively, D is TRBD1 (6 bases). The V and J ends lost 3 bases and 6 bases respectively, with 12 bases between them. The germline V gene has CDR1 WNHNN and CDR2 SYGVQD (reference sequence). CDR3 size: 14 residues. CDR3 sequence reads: CASSDRQALNEQFF. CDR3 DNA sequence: TGCGCCAGCAGTGATAGACAGGCCCTCAATGAGCAGTTCTTC.

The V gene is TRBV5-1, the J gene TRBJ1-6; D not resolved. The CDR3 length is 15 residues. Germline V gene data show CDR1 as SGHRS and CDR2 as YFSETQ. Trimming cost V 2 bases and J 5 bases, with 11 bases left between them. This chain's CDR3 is CASSFSGSNNSPLHF. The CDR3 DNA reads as TGCGCCAGCAGCTTCTCAGGATCGAATAATTCACCCCTCCACTTT.

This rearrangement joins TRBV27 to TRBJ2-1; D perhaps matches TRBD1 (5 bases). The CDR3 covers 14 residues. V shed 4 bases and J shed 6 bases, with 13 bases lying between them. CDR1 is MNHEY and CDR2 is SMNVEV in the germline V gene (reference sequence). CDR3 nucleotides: TGTGCCAGCAGTTACGACAGTAGAGGCAATGAGCAGTTCTTC. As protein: CASSYDSRGNEQFF.

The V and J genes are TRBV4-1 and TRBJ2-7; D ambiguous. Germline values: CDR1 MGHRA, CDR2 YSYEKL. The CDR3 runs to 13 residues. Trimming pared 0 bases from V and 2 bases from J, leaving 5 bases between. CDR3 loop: CASSQDITYEQYF. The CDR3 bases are TGCGCCAGCAGCCAAGATATAACCTACGAGCAGTACTTC.

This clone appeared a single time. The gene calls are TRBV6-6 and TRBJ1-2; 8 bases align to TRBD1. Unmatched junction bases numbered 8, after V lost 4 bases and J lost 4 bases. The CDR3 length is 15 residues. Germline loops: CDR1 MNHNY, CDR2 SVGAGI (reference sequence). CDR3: CASSSEDRGVYGYTF. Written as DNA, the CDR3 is TGTGCCAGCAGTTCCGAAGACAGGGGCGTCTATGGCTACACCTTC.

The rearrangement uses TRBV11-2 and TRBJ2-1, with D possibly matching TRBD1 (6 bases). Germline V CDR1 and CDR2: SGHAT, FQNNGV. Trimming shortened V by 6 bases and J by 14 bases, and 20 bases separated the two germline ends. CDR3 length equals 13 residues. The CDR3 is CASRSHPEGVEFF. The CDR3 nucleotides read TGTGCCAGCAGGTCCCACCCTGAGGGGGTCGAGTTCTTC. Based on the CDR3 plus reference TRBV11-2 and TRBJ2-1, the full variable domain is EAGVAQSPRYKIIEKRQSVAFWCNPISGHATLYWYQQILGQGPKLLIQFQNNGVVDDSQLPKDRFSAERLKGVDSTLKIQPAKLEDSAVYLCASRSHPEGVEFFGPGTRLTVL.

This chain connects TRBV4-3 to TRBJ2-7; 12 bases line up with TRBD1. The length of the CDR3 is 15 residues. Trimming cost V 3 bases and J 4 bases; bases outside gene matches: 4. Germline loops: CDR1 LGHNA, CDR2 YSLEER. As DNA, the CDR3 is TGCGCCAGCAGCCACTGGGACAGGGGGCCATACGAGCAGTACTTC. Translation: CASSHWDRGPYEQYF.

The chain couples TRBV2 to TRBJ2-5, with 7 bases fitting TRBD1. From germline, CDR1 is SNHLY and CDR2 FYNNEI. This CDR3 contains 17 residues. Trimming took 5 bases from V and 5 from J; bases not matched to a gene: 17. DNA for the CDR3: TGTGCCAGCAGTTCCTCTCGTTACAGGGGTGTGGGGGAGACCCAGTACTTC. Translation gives CASSSSRYRGVGETQYF.

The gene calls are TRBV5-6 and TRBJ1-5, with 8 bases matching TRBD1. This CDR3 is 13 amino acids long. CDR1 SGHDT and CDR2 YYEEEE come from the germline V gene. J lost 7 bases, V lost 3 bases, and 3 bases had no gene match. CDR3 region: CASSSTGAQPQHF. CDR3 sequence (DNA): TGTGCCAGCAGCTCGACAGGGGCACAGCCCCAGCATTTT.

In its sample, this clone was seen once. The CDR3 sequence: CASKNRGRRSPLHF. The CDR3 coding sequence is TGTGCCAGCAAGAACAGGGGGAGGCGTTCACCCCTCCACTTT. This rearrangement joins TRBV2 to TRBJ1-6, with TRBD1 matching 8 bases. The CDR3 has 14 residues. V dropped 7 bases and J dropped 9; count of bases not matched to a gene: 8. The germline V gene has CDR1 SNHLY and CDR2 FYNNEI. Complete variable domain (other parts from reference TRBV2 and TRBJ1-6): EPEVTQTPSHQVTQMGQEVILRCVPISNHLYFYWYRQILGQKVEFLVSFYNNEISEKSEIFDDQFSVERPDGSNFTLKIRSTKLEDSAMYFCASKNRGRRSPLHFGNGTRLTVT.

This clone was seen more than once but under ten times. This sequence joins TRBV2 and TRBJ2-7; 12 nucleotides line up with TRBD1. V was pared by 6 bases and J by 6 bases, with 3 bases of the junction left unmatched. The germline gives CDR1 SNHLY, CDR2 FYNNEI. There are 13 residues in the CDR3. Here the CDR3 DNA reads TGTGCCAGCAGAGGGACAGGGGGCCGCGAGCAGTACTTC. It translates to CASRGTGGREQYF.

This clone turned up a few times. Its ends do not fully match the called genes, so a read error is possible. Here the CDR3 reads CASSGRQGSGANVLTF. CDR3 sequence (DNA): TGTGCTAGCAGCGGTCGACAGGGTTCTGGGGCCAACGTCCTGACTTTC. V gene TRBV7-7 combines with J gene TRBJ2-6; the match to TRBD1 covers 7 bases. CDR1 is SSHAT, CDR2 FNYEAQ, per germline (reference sequence). The CDR3 contains 16 residues.

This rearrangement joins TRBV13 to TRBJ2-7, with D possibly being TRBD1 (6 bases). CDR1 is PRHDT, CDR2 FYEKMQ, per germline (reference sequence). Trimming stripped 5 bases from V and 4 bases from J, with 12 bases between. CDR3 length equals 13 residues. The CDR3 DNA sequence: TGTGCCAGCAGCCCCCCGACAGGTTACGAGCAGTACTTC. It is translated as CASSPPTGYEQYF.

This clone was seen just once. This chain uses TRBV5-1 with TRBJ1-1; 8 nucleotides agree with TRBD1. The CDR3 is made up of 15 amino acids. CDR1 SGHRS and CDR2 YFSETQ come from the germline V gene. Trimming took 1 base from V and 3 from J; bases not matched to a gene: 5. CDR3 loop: CASSLNGQGDTEAFF. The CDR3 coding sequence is TGCGCCAGCAGCTTGAACGGACAGGGAGACACTGAAGCTTTCTTT.

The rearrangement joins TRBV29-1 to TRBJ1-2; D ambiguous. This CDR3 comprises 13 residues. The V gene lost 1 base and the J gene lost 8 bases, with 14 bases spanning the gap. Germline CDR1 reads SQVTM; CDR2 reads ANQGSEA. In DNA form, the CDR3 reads TGCAGCGTTGAAGTGGAGGGCGGTAAGGGCTACACCTTC. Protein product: CSVEVEGGKGYTF.

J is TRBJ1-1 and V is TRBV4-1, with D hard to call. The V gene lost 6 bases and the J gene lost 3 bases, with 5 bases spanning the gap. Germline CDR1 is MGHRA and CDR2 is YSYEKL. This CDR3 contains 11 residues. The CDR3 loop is CASSRDTEAFF. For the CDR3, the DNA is TGCGCCAGCAGTCGGGACACTGAAGCTTTCTTT.

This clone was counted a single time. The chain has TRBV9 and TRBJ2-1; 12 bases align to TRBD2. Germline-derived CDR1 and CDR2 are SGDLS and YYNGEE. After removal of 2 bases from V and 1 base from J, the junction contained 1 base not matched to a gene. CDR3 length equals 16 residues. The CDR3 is CASSVTSGGSYNEQFF. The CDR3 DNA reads TGTGCCAGCAGCGTGACTAGCGGGGGTTCCTACAATGAGCAGTTCTTC.

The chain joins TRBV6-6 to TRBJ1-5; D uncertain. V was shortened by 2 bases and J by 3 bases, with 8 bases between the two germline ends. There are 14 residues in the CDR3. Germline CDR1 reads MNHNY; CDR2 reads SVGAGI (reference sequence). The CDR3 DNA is TGTGCCAGCAGTTACCCAGACATCAATCAGCCCCAGCATTTT. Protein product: CASSYPDINQPQHF.

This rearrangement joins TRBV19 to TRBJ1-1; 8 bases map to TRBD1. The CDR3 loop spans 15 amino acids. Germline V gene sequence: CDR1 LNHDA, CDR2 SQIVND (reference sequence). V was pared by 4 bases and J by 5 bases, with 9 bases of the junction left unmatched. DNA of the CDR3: TGTGCCAGTAGTACCCCCCCAGGGGGCTGGACTGAAGCTTTCTTT. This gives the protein CASSTPPGGWTEAFF.

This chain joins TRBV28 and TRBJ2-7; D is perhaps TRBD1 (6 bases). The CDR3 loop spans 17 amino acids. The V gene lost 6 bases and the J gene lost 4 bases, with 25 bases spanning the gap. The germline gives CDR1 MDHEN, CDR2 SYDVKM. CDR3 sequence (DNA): TGTGCCAGCAGACAGAGGGACACCGGGCGGACCTTGTACGAGCAGTACTTC. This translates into CASRQRDTGRTLYEQYF.

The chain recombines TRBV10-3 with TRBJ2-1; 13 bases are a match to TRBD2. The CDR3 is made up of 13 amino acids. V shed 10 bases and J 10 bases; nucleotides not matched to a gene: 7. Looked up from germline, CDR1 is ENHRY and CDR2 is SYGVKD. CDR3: CATTGTSGKEQFF. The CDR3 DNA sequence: TGTGCCACCACCGGGACTAGCGGGAAAGAGCAGTTCTTC.

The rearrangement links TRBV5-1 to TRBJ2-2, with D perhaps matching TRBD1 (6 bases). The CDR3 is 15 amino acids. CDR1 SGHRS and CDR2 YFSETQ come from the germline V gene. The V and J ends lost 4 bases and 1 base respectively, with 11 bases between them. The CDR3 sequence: CASSPPTGNTGELFF. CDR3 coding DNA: TGCGCCAGCAGCCCCCCGACAGGGAACACCGGGGAGCTGTTTTTT. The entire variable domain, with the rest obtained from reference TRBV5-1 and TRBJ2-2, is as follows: KAGVTQTPRYLIKTRGQQVTLSCSPISGHRSVSWYQQTPGQGLQFLFEYFSETQRNKGNFPGRFSGRQFSNSRSEMNVSTLELGDSALYLCASSPPTGNTGELFFGEGSRLTVL.

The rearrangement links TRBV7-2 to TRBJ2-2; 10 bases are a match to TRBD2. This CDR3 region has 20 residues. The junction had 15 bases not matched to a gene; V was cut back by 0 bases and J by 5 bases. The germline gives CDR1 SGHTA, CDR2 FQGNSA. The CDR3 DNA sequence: TGTGCCAGCAGCTTAGCGCCCCTGGGAGCGGGGGGGGCCCCGACCGGGGAGCTGTTTTTT. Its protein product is CASSLAPLGAGGAPTGELFF.

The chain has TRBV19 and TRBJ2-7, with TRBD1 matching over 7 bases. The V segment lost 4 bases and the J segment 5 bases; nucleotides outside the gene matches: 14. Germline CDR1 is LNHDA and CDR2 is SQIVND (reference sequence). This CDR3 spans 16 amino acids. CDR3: CASSSLEGAIENEQYF. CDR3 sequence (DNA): TGTGCCAGTAGTAGTCTCGAGGGGGCGATCGAGAACGAGCAGTACTTC.

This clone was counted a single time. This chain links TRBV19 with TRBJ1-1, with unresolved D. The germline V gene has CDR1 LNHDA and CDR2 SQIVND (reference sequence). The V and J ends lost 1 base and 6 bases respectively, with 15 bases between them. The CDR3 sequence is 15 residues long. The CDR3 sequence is CASSIVVRQVSEAFF. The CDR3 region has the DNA TGTGCCAGTAGTATAGTGGTAAGGCAGGTCTCTGAAGCTTTCTTT.

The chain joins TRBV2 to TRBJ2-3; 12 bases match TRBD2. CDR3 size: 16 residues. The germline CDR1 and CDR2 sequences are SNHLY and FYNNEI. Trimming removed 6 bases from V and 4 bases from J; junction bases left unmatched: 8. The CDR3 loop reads CASSPRLAGDPDTQYF. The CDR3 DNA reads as TGTGCCAGCAGCCCCAGACTAGCGGGGGACCCAGATACGCAGTATTTT. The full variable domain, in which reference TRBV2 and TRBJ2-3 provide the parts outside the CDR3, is EPEVTQTPSHQVTQMGQEVILRCVPISNHLYFYWYRQILGQKVEFLVSFYNNEISEKSEIFDDQFSVERPDGSNFTLKIRSTKLEDSAMYFCASSPRLAGDPDTQYFGPGTRLTVL.

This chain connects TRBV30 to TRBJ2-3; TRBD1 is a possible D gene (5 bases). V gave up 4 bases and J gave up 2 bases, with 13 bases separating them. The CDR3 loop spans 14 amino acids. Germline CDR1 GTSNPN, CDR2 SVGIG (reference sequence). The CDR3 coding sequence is TGTGCCTGGATTAAGGTCGGACACACAGATACGCAGTATTTT. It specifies CAWIKVGHTDTQYF.